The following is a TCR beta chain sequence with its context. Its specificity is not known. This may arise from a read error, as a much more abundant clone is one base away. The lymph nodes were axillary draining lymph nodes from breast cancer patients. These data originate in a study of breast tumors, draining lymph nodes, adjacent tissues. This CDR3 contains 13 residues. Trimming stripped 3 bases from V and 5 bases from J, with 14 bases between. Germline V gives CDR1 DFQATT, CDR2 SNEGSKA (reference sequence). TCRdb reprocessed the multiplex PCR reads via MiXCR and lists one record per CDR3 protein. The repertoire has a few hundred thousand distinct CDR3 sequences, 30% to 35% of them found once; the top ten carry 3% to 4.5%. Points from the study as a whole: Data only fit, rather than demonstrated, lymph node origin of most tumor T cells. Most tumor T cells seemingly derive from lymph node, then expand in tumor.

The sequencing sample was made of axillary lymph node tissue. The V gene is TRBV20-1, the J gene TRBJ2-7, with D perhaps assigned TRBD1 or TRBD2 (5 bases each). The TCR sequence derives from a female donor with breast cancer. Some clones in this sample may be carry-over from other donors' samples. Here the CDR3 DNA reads TGCAGTGCTAGGGGACCTGCATCCCACGAGCAGTACTTC. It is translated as CSARGPASHEQYF.